This paragraph reports one TCR beta chain. The antigen is not known. Germline V gene data show CDR1 as SEHNR and CDR2 as FQNEAQ (reference sequence). V shed 4 bases, J shed 4 bases, and the junction held 4 bases outside the gene matches. CDR3 length equals 16 residues. The sample comes from a study of shared clonotypes between healthy human individuals. Turning to the study itself: Those who served as donors were a couple of women and a few men between the ages of 18 and 49. Study observations and caveats: Exclusively blood specimens were collected; tissue repertoires likely differ.

Data came from immunoSEQ multiplex PCR; TCRdb stores just in-frame clones and leaves some out. Of approximately 2,300,000 clones in the sample, 85% to 95% were seen once. The receptor was isolated from a man between 18 and 29 years old in good health. Some clones in this sample may be carry-over from other donors' samples. The sequenced sample was naive CD4+ T cells from PBMCs. Subset here: CD45RA+ positively selected. The chain recombines TRBV7-9 with TRBJ2-3, with 14 bases identical to TRBD2. CDR3 DNA sequence: TGTGCCAGCAGCTGGGGACTAGCGGGAGCCCCAGATACGCAGTATTTT. It encodes CASSWGLAGAPDTQYF.